This TCR beta chain was documented in a study of blood T cells in healthy people across ages. Study in general: Per two T cells, template switching captured roughly one barcoded beta molecule. Notes on the study in general: TCR beta diversity, measured per million T cells, fell in a roughly linear way with age.

This clonotype was observed once. Its antigen is unknown. Per-sample PBMC isolation yielded at least 6.5 million cells. The authors ran a second PCR of about 6 to 11 cycles using a sample-barcoded 5' primer and a J-beta primer mix. The template-switch adaptor was a 5' adaptor with 12 random nucleotides. It tagged each cDNA molecule. TCRdb fed the 5' RACE reads into MiXCR, producing one record per CDR3 protein. The table includes some 700,000 distinct CDR3 sequences, about 20% detected once. With V trimmed by 9 bases and J by 3 bases, 8 bases remained unmatched. Germline values: CDR1 SGHNT, CDR2 YYREEE (reference sequence). The CDR3 is 14 amino acids.

Sequenced sample: blood. The chain carries TRBV5-4 and TRBJ2-1; TRBD2 agrees at 8 bases. This clonotype was obtained from a man between 70 and 80 years old in good health. The DNA of the CDR3 is TGTGCCACCGGAGCGGGAGATGGCTACAATGAGCAGTTCTTC. This gives the protein CATGAGDGYNEQFF.